Listed below are T cell receptor beta chains from one sample, sequenced in a study of shared clonotypes between healthy human individuals. Generated by immunoSEQ multiplex PCR, the TCRdb table keeps only in-frame clones and is missing some. Of some 2,000,000 clones listed, about 94% are singletons. Sequences were obtained from naive CD4+ T cells sorted from blood. The source of these receptors is a man aged 18-30 years in good health. The CDR3 runs from the conserved cysteine through the conserved F or W. A D gene is named only where the DNA matches it firmly. A clone size is listed for some rows: how often the clone was seen (once, few, many), or a class if it is expanded.

v_call,clone_size,d_call,j_call,cdr3_aa,cdr3_nt
TRBV28,NA,NA,TRBJ1-5,CASSLKPQPQHF,TGTGCCAGCAGTTTAAAACCGCAGCCCCAGCATTTT
TRBV10-3,NA,TRBD1,TRBJ2-5,CAISALETGGRETQYF,TGTGCCATCAGTGCATTAGAGACAGGGGGGCGGGAGACCCAGTACTTC
TRBV29-1,once,NA,TRBJ1-2,CSTAGGASGGYTF,TGCAGCACAGCTGGGGGGGCCTCCGGTGGCTACACCTTC
TRBV2,once,TRBD1,TRBJ1-3,CASSLDRAGNTIYF,TGTGCCAGCAGTCTGGACAGGGCTGGAAACACCATATATTTT
TRBV11-2,NA,NA,TRBJ2-5,CASSYPGSGETQYF,TGTGCCAGCAGCTACCCAGGGTCGGGAGAGACCCAGTACTTC
TRBV10-3,NA,TRBD1,TRBJ1-5,CAISEGTGGQPQHF,TGTGCCATCAGTGAGGGCACAGGGGGTCAGCCCCAGCATTTT
TRBV9,once,NA,TRBJ2-7,CASSRAGDTGEQYF,TGTGCCAGCAGCCGAGCGGGCGACACGGGGGAGCAGTACTTC
TRBV18,NA,NA,TRBJ2-5,CASSPPVGAETQYF,TGTGCCAGCTCACCACCGGTGGGGGCAGAGACCCAGTACTTC
TRBV15,NA,NA,TRBJ2-5,CATSRGIQETQYF,TGTGCCACCAGCAGAGGGATTCAAGAGACCCAGTACTTC
TRBV5-1,NA,TRBD2,TRBJ2-7,CASSLGTSGIKHEQYF,TGCGCCAGCAGCTTGGGAACTAGCGGGATTAAACACGAGCAGTACTTC
TRBV9,NA,NA,TRBJ2-3,CASSASPTGSDTQYF,TGTGCCAGCAGCGCCTCCCCGACGGGATCAGATACGCAGTATTTT
TRBV18,NA,NA,TRBJ1-5,CASSLDSRQPQHF,TGTGCCAGCTCTTTGGACAGTCGGCAGCCCCAGCATTTT
TRBV5-6,NA,NA,TRBJ1-2,CASSLGGDYGYTF,TGTGCCAGCAGCCTCGGGGGTGACTATGGCTACACCTTC
TRBV30,once,TRBD2,TRBJ2-7,CAWSGSGPTYEQYF,TGTGCCTGGAGTGGTAGCGGGCCTACCTACGAGCAGTACTTC
TRBV6-1,NA,NA,TRBJ1-5,CASSVSGDLNQPQHF,TGTGCCAGCAGTGTGTCTGGCGACCTCAATCAGCCCCAGCATTTT
TRBV29-1,NA,NA,TRBJ1-1,CSVWGTVNTEAFF,TGCAGCGTTTGGGGGACGGTGAACACTGAAGCTTTCTTT
TRBV15,NA,TRBD1,TRBJ2-7,CATSRDREPPAQYF,TGTGCCACCAGTAGGGACAGGGAACCCCCTGCGCAGTACTTC
TRBV28,NA,TRBD1,TRBJ1-2,CASSLLGQGARGYTF,TGTGCCAGCAGTTTATTGGGACAGGGGGCTCGTGGCTACACCTTC
TRBV5-4,NA,TRBD1,TRBJ1-2,CASSLSYRGRLGYTF,TGTGCCAGCAGCTTGAGTTACAGGGGGCGGCTTGGCTACACCTTC
TRBV6-5,NA,TRBD1,TRBJ2-3,CASSHRGRGTDTQYF,TGTGCCAGCAGCCACAGGGGGCGCGGGACAGATACGCAGTATTTT
TRBV6-1,NA,NA,TRBJ2-2,CASLDSNTGELFF,TGTGCCAGCCTAGACAGTAACACCGGGGAGCTGTTTTTT
TRBV5-1,NA,TRBD2,TRBJ2-2,CASSLASGLPGELFF,TGCGCCAGCAGCTTGGCTAGCGGCTTGCCCGGGGAGCTGTTTTTT
TRBV5-8,NA,NA,TRBJ1-4,CASSLSGAGEKLFF,TGTGCCAGCAGCTTGTCAGGGGCGGGTGAAAAACTGTTTTTT
TRBV5-6,NA,TRBD1,TRBJ2-3,CASSLRQGTTDTQYF,TGTGCCAGCAGCTTGAGACAGGGAACAACAGATACGCAGTATTTT
TRBV10-3,NA,NA,TRBJ2-7,CAIRGPSYEQYF,TGTGCCATCAGGGGTCCGAGTTACGAGCAGTACTTC
TRBV7-7,NA,NA,TRBJ2-1,CASSPGPQNEQFF,TGTGCTAGCTCCCCGGGCCCCCAAAATGAGCAGTTCTTC
TRBV5-1,NA,TRBD2,TRBJ2-7,CASSSSGGSYEQYF,TGCGCCAGCAGTTCTAGCGGGGGCTCCTACGAGCAGTACTTC
TRBV9,NA,TRBD2,TRBJ2-7,CASSVGLALYEQYF,TGTGCCAGCAGCGTCGGACTAGCACTATACGAGCAGTACTTC
TRBV7-2,NA,TRBD1,TRBJ2-7,CASSPGGTGVYEQYF,TGTGCCAGCAGCCCAGGGGGGACAGGGGTTTACGAGCAGTACTTC
TRBV19,NA,TRBD2,TRBJ2-4,CASSSGGASIQYF,TGTGCCAGTAGTAGCGGGGGGGCCAGCATTCAGTACTTC
TRBV5-1,NA,NA,TRBJ2-1,CASGRDRPTVNEQFF,TGCGCCAGCGGGAGGGACAGGCCAACTGTCAATGAGCAGTTCTTC
TRBV6-5,NA,NA,TRBJ2-7,CASSYSKGDYEQYF,TGTGCCAGCAGTTACTCAAAGGGTGACTACGAGCAGTACTTC
TRBV5-6,NA,TRBD1,TRBJ2-2,CASSLYRGEAGELFF,TGTGCCAGCAGCTTGTACAGGGGCGAAGCCGGGGAGCTGTTTTTT
TRBV7-2,NA,NA,TRBJ1-3,CASRPSSGNTIYF,TGTGCCAGCAGACCGAGCTCTGGAAACACCATATATTTT